A selection of T cell receptor beta chains follows, all from one sample in a study of identical twins. In TCRdb, the 5' RACE reads were re-called with MiXCR into one record per CDR3 protein. The sample includes about 500,000 distinct CDR3 sequences, more than 13% of them seen just once. This sample was shared with a second study, whose subject was yellow fever vaccine responses in identical twins.

Sequencing used CD4+ T cells sorted from blood. These receptors all come from a woman aged 18-29 years in good health. Each CDR3 is given with its conserved first and last residue. The order of the fields is V gene, D gene, clone size, J gene, CDR3 DNA, CDR3 protein. D genes are given only for firm matches. Clone size is shown for a subset of rows, as once, few, many or a class of expanded clone.

TRBV24-1	-	few	TRBJ2-1	TGTGCCACCAGTAGGGGTCCCAGGGGTCCTACGACGAGAGGTAATGAGCAGTTCTTC	CATSRGPRGPTTRGNEQFF
TRBV6-5	-	-	TRBJ1-5	TGTGCCAGCAGTTATACGGGCTTCAATCAGCCCCAGCATTTT	CASSYTGFNQPQHF
TRBV10-3	TRBD2	few	TRBJ2-3	TGTGCCATCAGCGAGCGGGGTACAGATACGCAGTATTTT	CAISERGTDTQYF
TRBV20-1	-	few	TRBJ2-6	TGCAGTGCTTTAGGACAGAGCTCTGGGGCCAACGTCCTGACTTTC	CSALGQSSGANVLTF
TRBV5-1	TRBD2	-	TRBJ2-3	TGCGCCAGCAGCCTAAGGGGACTAGCGGATAGCACAGATACGCAGTATTTT	CASSLRGLADSTDTQYF
TRBV4-1	TRBD2	-	TRBJ2-3	TGCGCCAGCAGAATAGGGACTAGCGGGCTCACAGATACGCAGTATTTT	CASRIGTSGLTDTQYF
TRBV6-5	-	few	TRBJ2-7	TGTGCCAGCAGTTACTCGAGCCTGGGAACCTACGAGCAGTACTTC	CASSYSSLGTYEQYF
TRBV11-3	-	few	TRBJ2-1	TGTGCCAGCGCTGCTGACGATACCTACAATGAGCAGTTCTTC	CASAADDTYNEQFF
TRBV5-5	-	-	TRBJ2-7	TGTGCCAGCAGCTTAATGGACGACCCCTACGAGCAGTACTTC	CASSLMDDPYEQYF
TRBV28	TRBD1	few	TRBJ1-1	TGTGCCAGCAGATCCTCGACAGGGGCGCGCACTGAAGCTTTCTTT	CASRSSTGARTEAFF
TRBV29-1	-	-	TRBJ2-3	TGCAGCGTTGAACAGGGTGGGACAGATACGCAGTATTTT	CSVEQGGTDTQYF
TRBV12-3/TRBV12-4	TRBD2	-	TRBJ2-1	TGTGCCAGCAGAGAACCTACCGGGACTAGTTTTGGTGAGCAGTTCTTC	CASREPTGTSFGEQFF
TRBV6-1	TRBD1	-	TRBJ1-2	TGTGCCACCTTCGTTGACAGGGACTATGGCTACACCTTC	CATFVDRDYGYTF
TRBV20-1	TRBD2	-	TRBJ2-2	TGCAGTGCTAGAGATCCGCGGGGGGGTTTCACCGGGGAGCTGTTTTTT	CSARDPRGGFTGELFF
TRBV19	TRBD2	-	TRBJ2-5	TGTGCCAGTAGTCCAACAAGGACTAGAGCTATCGCAGAGACCCAGTACTTC	CASSPTRTRAIAETQYF
TRBV21-1	-	-	TRBJ2-7	TGTGCCAGCACCATGCAGGGGGTGAGGCGTTACGGCTCCTACGAGCAGTACTTC	CASTMQGVRRYGSYEQYF
TRBV20-1	TRBD2	-	TRBJ2-1	TGCAGTGAGCAGACTAGCGGCTACAATGAGCAGTTCTTC	CSEQTSGYNEQFF
TRBV20-1	-	-	TRBJ2-3	TGCAGCCCAAAGAGGGGGTCGGGCACAGATACGCAGTATTTT	CSPKRGSGTDTQYF
TRBV7-8	TRBD1	few	TRBJ2-4	TGTGCCAGCAGCCCCCAAAACAGGGGTACTATAGCCAAAAACATTCAGTACTTC	CASSPQNRGTIAKNIQYF
TRBV29-1	-	-	TRBJ2-5	TGCAGCGTTGAAGGGAGGGGCAAGGGAACTGAAGAGACCCAGTACTTC	CSVEGRGKGTEETQYF
TRBV7-8	TRBD2	few	TRBJ2-3	TGTGCCAGCAGCTCGGGTGTAGCGGGGGTTCGAGATACGCAGTATTTT	CASSSGVAGVRDTQYF
TRBV5-1	TRBD1	-	TRBJ1-5	TGCGCCAGCAGCGGGGGACAGGGGGGCCAGCCCCAGCATTTT	CASSGGQGGQPQHF
TRBV6-1	-	-	TRBJ2-3	TGTGCCAGCAGTGCCAGAAAATCGTCCCAACCTGACACAGATACGCAGTATTTT	CASSARKSSQPDTDTQYF
TRBV3-1	TRBD2	many	TRBJ2-1	TGTGCCAGCAGCCAAGTGGTAGCGGGACTACAGTTCTTC	CASSQVVAGLQFF
TRBV20-1	-	once	TRBJ1-5	TGCAGTGCTAGTAATCTGGTCAGCAGCGATCAGCCCCAGCATTTT	CSASNLVSSDQPQHF
TRBV18	-	many	TRBJ2-7	TGTGCCAGCTCACCTTCGGACTACGAGCAGTACTTC	CASSPSDYEQYF
TRBV10-3	TRBD2	-	TRBJ2-2	TGTGCCATCAGTGCGGTAGCGGGAGGTACCGGGGAGCTGTTTTTT	CAISAVAGGTGELFF
TRBV2	TRBD1	many	TRBJ2-5	TGTGCCAGCAGGAGGGACAGGGGAGTAGTGGAGACCCAGTACTTC	CASRRDRGVVETQYF
TRBV20-1	-	-	TRBJ1-1	TGCAGTGCTAGAGATCCGGGCAACCCGAACACTGAAGCTTTCTTT	CSARDPGNPNTEAFF
TRBV6-1	TRBD2	few	TRBJ2-5	TGTGCCAGCAGCTGGACGGGACTAGCGGGAGTAGAGACCCAGTACTTC	CASSWTGLAGVETQYF
TRBV3-1	-	few	TRBJ2-4	TGTGCCAGCAGCCCACTCAGGGGGGGAATAGCAGCCAAAAACATTCAGTACTTC	CASSPLRGGIAAKNIQYF
TRBV20-1	-	-	TRBJ2-7	TGCAGTGCTATTTCCCCGGGAGAGAGGTACGAGCAGTACTTC	CSAISPGERYEQYF
TRBV12-2	-	-	TRBJ2-4	TGTGCAAGTGCCGGGACAGGGAAAAACATTCAGTACTTC	CASAGTGKNIQYF
TRBV29-1	-	many	TRBJ2-5	TGCAGCGTTGTGTTCGGGGGAGAGACCCAGTACTTC	CSVVFGGETQYF
TRBV12-3/TRBV12-4	-	-	TRBJ2-2	TGTGCCGCTAGGAGGACCGGGGAGCTGTTTTTT	CAARRTGELFF
TRBV27	-	-	TRBJ2-3	TGTGCCAGCCAAGCCCCAGGGAGGGGGCTTAGCACAGATACGCAGTATTTT	CASQAPGRGLSTDTQYF
TRBV4-3	-	few	TRBJ2-1	TGCGCCAGCAGCCGCCAAAGGGGTGCAGCATCCTACAATGAGCAGTTCTTC	CASSRQRGAASYNEQFF
TRBV3-1	TRBD2	-	TRBJ2-1	TGTGCCAGCAGCCAAGGTTCTGGCGGGGGTTACAATGAGCAGTTCTTC	CASSQGSGGGYNEQFF
TRBV30	TRBD1	-	TRBJ2-7	TGTGCCTGGAGTGGTCTGACAGGGGGCTCGTACGAGCAGTACTTC	CAWSGLTGGSYEQYF
TRBV3-1	-	-	TRBJ2-6	TGTGCCAGCAGCACACAGGTCACGGGGAAGAGTGGGGCCAACGTCCTGACTTTC	CASSTQVTGKSGANVLTF
TRBV6-1	-	few	TRBJ2-1	TGTGCCAGCAGCCCCGACACCATCAGGGGCATCTCCTACAATGAGCAGTTCTTC	CASSPDTIRGISYNEQFF
TRBV21-1	-	few	TRBJ2-6	TGTGCCAGCAGCGCAGAAAGGGTCTCTGGGGCCAACGTCCTGACTTTC	CASSAERVSGANVLTF
TRBV6-1	-	few	TRBJ2-2	TGTGCCAGCAGATTGGACAGGAACACCGGGGAGCTGTTTTTT	CASRLDRNTGELFF